The rows below give T cell receptor beta chains drawn from one sample of a study of blood T cells in healthy people across ages. TCRdb re-called the 5' RACE reads through MiXCR, storing one row per CDR3 protein. Of hundreds of thousands of distinct CDR3 sequences in the sample, about 47% are singletons; the top ten hold 15% to 20%. The sequencing input was blood. The receptors here all came from a man at least 80 years old in good health. Both conserved end residues are part of each CDR3. The D gene is left open where the match is weak. Clone size is stated in some rows and not others, as once, few, many or a class when expanded.

d_call: NA; v_call: TRBV7-2; j_call: TRBJ2-1; clone_size: many; cdr3_nt: TGTGCCAGCAAACTTACCCCGGGTGTTTCCTACAATGAGCAGTTCTTC; cdr3_aa: CASKLTPGVSYNEQFF
d_call: NA; v_call: TRBV7-2; j_call: TRBJ2-7; clone_size: NA; cdr3_nt: TGTGCCAGCAGCTTAGGTCCGGAGGAAAGCTCCTACGAGCAGTACTTC; cdr3_aa: CASSLGPEESSYEQYF
d_call: TRBD2; v_call: TRBV28; j_call: TRBJ2-7; clone_size: NA; cdr3_nt: TGTGCCAGCAGTCAGCCGGGACTAGCCTACGAGCAGTACTTC; cdr3_aa: CASSQPGLAYEQYF
d_call: TRBD2; v_call: TRBV27; j_call: TRBJ2-1; clone_size: many; cdr3_nt: TGTGCCAGCAGCCGGACTAGCGGTAAAATAGAATATAAGCAGTTCTTC; cdr3_aa: CASSRTSGKIEYKQFF
d_call: NA; v_call: TRBV3-1; j_call: TRBJ2-1; clone_size: NA; cdr3_nt: TGTGCCAGCAGCCAACCAGCGGATCAGGGTTACAATGAGCAGTTCTTC; cdr3_aa: CASSQPADQGYNEQFF
d_call: TRBD1; v_call: TRBV6-1; j_call: TRBJ1-6; clone_size: many; cdr3_nt: TGTGCCAGCATTGGACAGGGGGCAATTTCACCCCTCCACTTT; cdr3_aa: CASIGQGAISPLHF
d_call: NA; v_call: TRBV6-5; j_call: TRBJ1-1; clone_size: once; cdr3_nt: TGTGCCAGCATATCACCGGGGGCGAGATCGGCTTTCTTT; cdr3_aa: CASISPGARSAFF
d_call: TRBD2; v_call: TRBV28; j_call: TRBJ2-2; clone_size: NA; cdr3_nt: TGTGCCAGCAAGTTGCGGGAGTTCGGGGAGCTGTTTTTT; cdr3_aa: CASKLREFGELFF
d_call: TRBD1; v_call: TRBV3-1; j_call: TRBJ2-3; clone_size: NA; cdr3_nt: TGTGCCAGCAGCCATGCCCTGCCGACAGGGAGCACAGATACGCAGTATTTT; cdr3_aa: CASSHALPTGSTDTQYF
d_call: NA; v_call: TRBV10-1; j_call: TRBJ2-2; clone_size: NA; cdr3_nt: TGCGCCAGCAGTGAGTCCGCGGGAATTACCGGGGAGCTGTTTTTT; cdr3_aa: CASSESAGITGELFF
d_call: NA; v_call: TRBV20-1; j_call: TRBJ2-3; clone_size: once; cdr3_nt: TGCAGTGCTAGATCAGTTGATAGGAGCGTGGATACGCAGTATTTT; cdr3_aa: CSARSVDRSVDTQYF
d_call: NA; v_call: TRBV29-1; j_call: TRBJ2-3; clone_size: few; cdr3_nt: TGCAGCGTTCGAGTTACAGATACGCAGTATTTT; cdr3_aa: CSVRVTDTQYF
d_call: NA; v_call: TRBV25-1; j_call: TRBJ1-2; clone_size: NA; cdr3_nt: TGTGCCAGCAGTGAAAAGCAGCTGTATGGCTACACCTTC; cdr3_aa: CASSEKQLYGYTF
d_call: NA; v_call: TRBV4-2; j_call: TRBJ2-7; clone_size: few; cdr3_nt: TGTGCCAGCAGCCAAGATCCGCGGGCTTGGGGCGAGCAGTACTTC; cdr3_aa: CASSQDPRAWGEQYF
d_call: TRBD2; v_call: TRBV12-3/TRBV12-4; j_call: TRBJ2-1; clone_size: few; cdr3_nt: TGTGCCAGCAGTTTAGTCCTAGCGGGATACTACTACAATGAGCAGTTCTTC; cdr3_aa: CASSLVLAGYYYNEQFF
d_call: TRBD2; v_call: TRBV6-1; j_call: TRBJ2-5; clone_size: few; cdr3_nt: TGTGCCAGCAATCCAAGCGGGACCAAAGAGACCCAGTACTTC; cdr3_aa: CASNPSGTKETQYF
d_call: NA; v_call: TRBV7-3; j_call: TRBJ1-5; clone_size: once; cdr3_nt: TGTGCCAGCAGCTCACATCGGGTTAGCAATCAGCCCCAGCATTTT; cdr3_aa: CASSSHRVSNQPQHF
d_call: TRBD2; v_call: TRBV7-3; j_call: TRBJ2-1; clone_size: NA; cdr3_nt: TGTGCCAGCAGCTTGAATAGCGGGAGAGCAGGGTCTGAGCAGTTCTTC; cdr3_aa: CASSLNSGRAGSEQFF
d_call: NA; v_call: TRBV20-1; j_call: TRBJ1-5; clone_size: few; cdr3_nt: TGCAGTGCTAGGAAGACAGGCCCTCCCAGCAATCAGCCCCAGCATTTT; cdr3_aa: CSARKTGPPSNQPQHF
d_call: NA; v_call: TRBV7-2; j_call: TRBJ2-4; clone_size: NA; cdr3_nt: TGTGCCAGCAGCTTACTACTGATAGCCAAAAACATTCAGTACTTC; cdr3_aa: CASSLLLIAKNIQYF
d_call: NA; v_call: TRBV29-1; j_call: TRBJ2-1; clone_size: few; cdr3_nt: TGCAGCGTTGATGTTGGCGGGGATGAGCAGTTCTTC; cdr3_aa: CSVDVGGDEQFF
d_call: NA; v_call: TRBV19; j_call: TRBJ2-3; clone_size: NA; cdr3_nt: TGTGCCAGTAGCCCCCCCCCAGGATACACAGATACGCAGTATTTT; cdr3_aa: CASSPPPGYTDTQYF
d_call: NA; v_call: TRBV7-6; j_call: TRBJ2-1; clone_size: many; cdr3_nt: TGTGCCAGCAGCCAGGCCCTTGAGCAGTTCTTC; cdr3_aa: CASSQALEQFF
d_call: NA; v_call: TRBV4-3; j_call: TRBJ1-1; clone_size: NA; cdr3_nt: TGCGCCAGCAGCCAAGAGTCGAGTGCAGGGGAAGCTTTCTTT; cdr3_aa: CASSQESSAGEAFF
d_call: TRBD1; v_call: TRBV5-1; j_call: TRBJ2-3; clone_size: many; cdr3_nt: TGCGCCAGCAGCTTGACCGGGACAGGGGACACCGGTACGCAGTATTTT; cdr3_aa: CASSLTGTGDTGTQYF
d_call: NA; v_call: TRBV4-2; j_call: TRBJ2-1; clone_size: few; cdr3_nt: TGTGCCAGCAGCCAGGTCAAGTGGCGAGAGGGTGAGCAGTTCTTC; cdr3_aa: CASSQVKWREGEQFF
d_call: NA; v_call: TRBV14; j_call: TRBJ2-1; clone_size: few; cdr3_nt: TGTGCCAGCAGCCAAGACATGGTAGCGGCTTCCAATGAGCAGTTCTTC; cdr3_aa: CASSQDMVAASNEQFF
d_call: NA; v_call: TRBV5-1; j_call: TRBJ2-1; clone_size: NA; cdr3_nt: TGCGCCAGCAGCTTAGGGGACCTCGACAATGAGCAGTTCTTC; cdr3_aa: CASSLGDLDNEQFF
d_call: TRBD2; v_call: TRBV27; j_call: TRBJ2-3; clone_size: once; cdr3_nt: TGTGCCAGCAGTCCTAAAGCGGGGGCTATCACAGATACGCAGTATTTT; cdr3_aa: CASSPKAGAITDTQYF
d_call: TRBD1; v_call: TRBV20-1; j_call: TRBJ2-3; clone_size: NA; cdr3_nt: TGCAGTGTTCAACAGGGGCGAGTTCACACAGATACGCAGTATTTT; cdr3_aa: CSVQQGRVHTDTQYF
d_call: NA; v_call: TRBV20-1; j_call: TRBJ2-1; clone_size: NA; cdr3_nt: TGCAGTGCTAGACTAGCGCCAAACACCTACAATGAGCAGTTCTTC; cdr3_aa: CSARLAPNTYNEQFF
d_call: NA; v_call: TRBV5-6; j_call: TRBJ2-5; clone_size: once; cdr3_nt: TGTGCCAGCAGCTTGGAATTCCGGATTTACAATGAGCAGTACTTC; cdr3_aa: CASSLEFRIYNEQYF
d_call: NA; v_call: TRBV2; j_call: TRBJ2-1; clone_size: few; cdr3_nt: TGTGCCAGCAGTGAAGCGAGGGTCTCCTACAATGAGCAGTTCTTC; cdr3_aa: CASSEARVSYNEQFF
d_call: TRBD2; v_call: TRBV4-2; j_call: TRBJ2-1; clone_size: NA; cdr3_nt: TGTGCCAGCAGCGCTAATTTTGCGGGAGCGCGCAATGAGCAGTTCTTC; cdr3_aa: CASSANFAGARNEQFF
d_call: TRBD2; v_call: TRBV20-1; j_call: TRBJ2-7; clone_size: many; cdr3_nt: TGCAGTGCTAGTAGCGGGAGGGCCCCCTACGAGCAGTACTTC; cdr3_aa: CSASSGRAPYEQYF
d_call: TRBD2; v_call: TRBV20-1; j_call: TRBJ2-7; clone_size: NA; cdr3_nt: TGCAGTGCTAGAGATTCGGCTAGCGGGAGGGCCCCCTACAATGAGCAGTACTTC; cdr3_aa: CSARDSASGRAPYNEQYF
d_call: NA; v_call: TRBV6-1; j_call: TRBJ2-7; clone_size: NA; cdr3_nt: TGTGCCAGCACAGGATCGAGCTCCTACGAGCAGTACTTC; cdr3_aa: CASTGSSSYEQYF
d_call: TRBD1; v_call: TRBV2; j_call: TRBJ2-3; clone_size: NA; cdr3_nt: TGTGCCAGCAGTGGGGGACAGACAGATACGCAGTATTTT; cdr3_aa: CASSGGQTDTQYF
d_call: TRBD1; v_call: TRBV27; j_call: TRBJ2-3; clone_size: NA; cdr3_nt: TGTGCCAGCAGTTTGGGACAGGGGGCGATTGGTACGCAGTATTTT; cdr3_aa: CASSLGQGAIGTQYF
d_call: NA; v_call: TRBV4-3; j_call: TRBJ1-4; clone_size: few; cdr3_nt: TGCGCCAGCAGCCAAGAATCCAGGACTAGAACTAATGAAAAACTGTTTTTT; cdr3_aa: CASSQESRTRTNEKLFF
d_call: NA; v_call: TRBV9; j_call: TRBJ2-1; clone_size: NA; cdr3_nt: TGTGCCAGCAGCGGACAGTCTGGGGGGTCCTACAATGAGCAGTTCTTC; cdr3_aa: CASSGQSGGSYNEQFF
d_call: TRBD1; v_call: TRBV6-1; j_call: TRBJ1-2; clone_size: few; cdr3_nt: TGTGCCAGCAGTGACACCCGGGACAGCATGTTTAACTATGGCTACACCTTC; cdr3_aa: CASSDTRDSMFNYGYTF
d_call: TRBD1; v_call: TRBV10-3; j_call: TRBJ2-1; clone_size: NA; cdr3_nt: TGTGCCATCAGTCGACAGGGGGTTAACTCCTACAATGAGCAGTTCTTC; cdr3_aa: CAISRQGVNSYNEQFF
d_call: NA; v_call: TRBV6-5; j_call: TRBJ2-2; clone_size: NA; cdr3_nt: TGTGCCAGCTTGGAAACAGGGATCACCGGGGAGCTGTTTTTT; cdr3_aa: CASLETGITGELFF
d_call: NA; v_call: TRBV12-3/TRBV12-4; j_call: TRBJ1-2; clone_size: NA; cdr3_nt: TGTGCCAGCATAAGAGGGTCGGCCTATGGCTACACCTTC; cdr3_aa: CASIRGSAYGYTF
d_call: TRBD2; v_call: TRBV7-6; j_call: TRBJ2-3; clone_size: NA; cdr3_nt: TGTGCCAGCAGCTTAGTCGGGGGAGGGGCCTTGGATACGCAGTATTTT; cdr3_aa: CASSLVGGGALDTQYF
d_call: NA; v_call: TRBV2; j_call: TRBJ2-1; clone_size: NA; cdr3_nt: TGTGCCAGCAGTGACGTACGCCGGTTCTTC; cdr3_aa: CASSDVRRFF
d_call: TRBD1; v_call: TRBV12-3/TRBV12-4; j_call: TRBJ2-4; clone_size: few; cdr3_nt: TGTGCCAGCAGTGTGGGACAGGGGCCCTTAAAAAACATTCAGTACTTC; cdr3_aa: CASSVGQGPLKNIQYF
d_call: TRBD2; v_call: TRBV15; j_call: TRBJ2-1; clone_size: NA; cdr3_nt: TGTGCCACCAGCAGAGGACTAGCGGGAGTAGGTAGGGATGAGCAGTTCTTC; cdr3_aa: CATSRGLAGVGRDEQFF
d_call: NA; v_call: TRBV30; j_call: TRBJ2-1; clone_size: NA; cdr3_nt: TGTGCCTGGAGTGTAGGCCATGAGCAGTTCTTC; cdr3_aa: CAWSVGHEQFF
d_call: NA; v_call: TRBV7-2; j_call: TRBJ1-1; clone_size: NA; cdr3_nt: TGTGCCAGCAGTCCTCCCGCCTCCGGCCGCAACACTGAAGCTTTCTTT; cdr3_aa: CASSPPASGRNTEAFF
d_call: TRBD2; v_call: TRBV11-3; j_call: TRBJ2-5; clone_size: NA; cdr3_nt: TGTGCCAGCGGCTTAAGGACTAGCGGGAGCCGTCAAGAGACCCAGTACTTC; cdr3_aa: CASGLRTSGSRQETQYF
d_call: TRBD2; v_call: TRBV5-1; j_call: TRBJ2-7; clone_size: few; cdr3_nt: TGCGCCAGCAGCTTGCTAGCGGGAGGGAGGTACGAGCAGTACTTC; cdr3_aa: CASSLLAGGRYEQYF
d_call: NA; v_call: TRBV4-3; j_call: TRBJ2-2; clone_size: NA; cdr3_nt: TGCGTCAGCAGCCAGGACTTAGCGAACACCGGGGAGCTGTTTTTT; cdr3_aa: CVSSQDLANTGELFF
d_call: NA; v_call: TRBV20-1; j_call: TRBJ2-6; clone_size: NA; cdr3_nt: TGCAGTGCTAGTCAGTCTGGGGCCAACGTCCTGACTTTC; cdr3_aa: CSASQSGANVLTF